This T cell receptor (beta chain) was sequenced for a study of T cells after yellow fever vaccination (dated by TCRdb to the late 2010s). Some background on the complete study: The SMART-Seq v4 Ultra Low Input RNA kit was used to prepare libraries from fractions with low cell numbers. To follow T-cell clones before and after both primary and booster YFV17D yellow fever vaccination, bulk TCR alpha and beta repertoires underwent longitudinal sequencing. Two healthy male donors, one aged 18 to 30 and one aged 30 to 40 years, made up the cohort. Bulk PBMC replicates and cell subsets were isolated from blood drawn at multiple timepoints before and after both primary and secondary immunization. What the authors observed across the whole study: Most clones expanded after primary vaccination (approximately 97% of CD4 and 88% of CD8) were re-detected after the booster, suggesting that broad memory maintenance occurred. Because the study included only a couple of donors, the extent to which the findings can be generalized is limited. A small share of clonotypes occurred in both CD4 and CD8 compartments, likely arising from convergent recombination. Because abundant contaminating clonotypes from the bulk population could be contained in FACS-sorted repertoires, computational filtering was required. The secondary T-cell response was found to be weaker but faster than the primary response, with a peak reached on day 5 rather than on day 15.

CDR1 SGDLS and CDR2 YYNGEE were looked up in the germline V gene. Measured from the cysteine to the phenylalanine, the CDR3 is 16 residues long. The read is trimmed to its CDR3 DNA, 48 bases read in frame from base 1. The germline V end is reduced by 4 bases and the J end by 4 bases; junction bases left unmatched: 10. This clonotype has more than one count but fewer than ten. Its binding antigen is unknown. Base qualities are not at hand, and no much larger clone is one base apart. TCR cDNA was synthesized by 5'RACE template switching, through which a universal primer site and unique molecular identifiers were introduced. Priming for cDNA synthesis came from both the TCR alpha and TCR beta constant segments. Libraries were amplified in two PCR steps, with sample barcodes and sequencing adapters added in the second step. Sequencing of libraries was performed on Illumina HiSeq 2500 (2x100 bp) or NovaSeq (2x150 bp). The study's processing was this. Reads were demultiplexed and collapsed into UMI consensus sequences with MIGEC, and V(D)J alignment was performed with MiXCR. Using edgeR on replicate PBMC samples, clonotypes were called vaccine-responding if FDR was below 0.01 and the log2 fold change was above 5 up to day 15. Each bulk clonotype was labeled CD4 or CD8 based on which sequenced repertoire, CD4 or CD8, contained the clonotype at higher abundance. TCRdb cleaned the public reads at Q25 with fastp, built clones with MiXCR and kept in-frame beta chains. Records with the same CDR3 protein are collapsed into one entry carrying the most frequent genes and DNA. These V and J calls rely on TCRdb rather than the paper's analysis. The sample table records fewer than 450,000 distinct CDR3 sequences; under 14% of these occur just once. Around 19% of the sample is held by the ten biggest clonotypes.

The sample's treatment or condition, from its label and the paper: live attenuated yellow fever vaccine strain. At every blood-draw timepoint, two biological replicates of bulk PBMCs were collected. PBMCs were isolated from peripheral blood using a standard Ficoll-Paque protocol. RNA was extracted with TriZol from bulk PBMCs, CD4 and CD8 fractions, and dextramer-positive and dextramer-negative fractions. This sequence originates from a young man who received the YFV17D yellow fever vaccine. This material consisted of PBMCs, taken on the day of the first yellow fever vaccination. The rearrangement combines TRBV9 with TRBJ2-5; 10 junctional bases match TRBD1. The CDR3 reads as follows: CASSSPGTGDTETQYF. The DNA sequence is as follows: TGTGCCAGCAGCTCACCCGGGACAGGGGATACAGAGACCCAGTACTTC.